The rows below give T cell receptor beta chains drawn from one sample of a study of cytomegalovirus exposure and HLA in healthy donors. The protocol was immunoSEQ multiplex PCR, while the TCRdb copy is restricted to in-frame clones and leaves out a portion. The data show around 300,000 clones, around 85% seen once. Sequenced sample: PBMCs. These receptors all stem from a woman under 30 in good health and CMV-seronegative. Each CDR3 is given with its conserved first and last residue. Each record gives: V gene, J gene, D gene, clone size, CDR3 DNA, CDR3 protein. The D gene is left open where the match is weak. A clone size is listed for some rows: how often the clone was seen (once, few, many), or a class if it is expanded.

V: TRBV7-9
J: TRBJ1-6
D: -
size: -
DNA: TGTGCCAGCAGCCCCGAGGGGAGGAATTCACCCCTCCACTTT
CDR3: CASSPEGRNSPLHF

V: TRBV4-2
J: TRBJ2-5
D: TRBD2
size: -
DNA: TGTGCCAGCAGCCAAGACGAGCAGGCTAGCGGGATCCACCAAGAGACCCAGTACTTC
CDR3: CASSQDEQASGIHQETQYF

V: TRBV6-6
J: TRBJ1-1
D: -
size: -
DNA: TGTGCCAGCAGTTACCGAGGGAAAGGGGCTTTCTTT
CDR3: CASSYRGKGAFF

V: TRBV6-6
J: TRBJ1-1
D: -
size: -
DNA: TGTGCCAGCAGTCGTCAGGTGGTAGAGAACACTGAAGCTTTCTTT
CDR3: CASSRQVVENTEAFF

V: TRBV16
J: TRBJ1-5
D: -
size: -
DNA: TGTGCCAGCAGCCTTCCCAGGCAGAATAGCAATCAGCCCCAGCATTTT
CDR3: CASSLPRQNSNQPQHF

V: TRBV30
J: TRBJ1-3
D: -
size: -
DNA: TGTGCCTGTTTCGGCTCTGGAAACACCATATATTTT
CDR3: CACFGSGNTIYF

V: TRBV6-1
J: TRBJ2-1
D: TRBD2
size: -
DNA: TGTGCCAGCCGAGCCGGGACTAGCAGCTACAATGAGCAGTTCTTC
CDR3: CASRAGTSSYNEQFF

V: TRBV7-2
J: TRBJ2-5
D: TRBD2
size: -
DNA: TGTGCCAGCAGCTTAGTAACTAGCGGGGGGGCCTCCCAAGAGACCCAGTACTTC
CDR3: CASSLVTSGGASQETQYF

V: TRBV30
J: TRBJ1-2
D: -
size: -
DNA: TGTGCCTGGAGTGCTGGCCTCGTTGAACGCTACACCTTC
CDR3: CAWSAGLVERYTF

V: TRBV2
J: TRBJ2-6
D: TRBD1
size: -
DNA: TGTGCCAGGCGACAGGGCAGCTCTGGGGCCAACGTCCTGACTTTC
CDR3: CARRQGSSGANVLTF

V: TRBV28
J: TRBJ1-6
D: -
size: -
DNA: TGTGCCAGCAGCCCATCCCGGGACGGGGGGAATTCACCCCTCCACTTT
CDR3: CASSPSRDGGNSPLHF

V: TRBV6-6
J: TRBJ2-1
D: TRBD1
size: -
DNA: TGTGCCAGCATACGGACAGGGTCCCACAATGAGCAGTTCTTC
CDR3: CASIRTGSHNEQFF

V: TRBV19
J: TRBJ2-7
D: -
size: -
DNA: TGTGCCAGTAGTATAGCAGGGTTTGGTAAATACGAGCAGTACTTC
CDR3: CASSIAGFGKYEQYF

V: TRBV11-1
J: TRBJ2-3
D: TRBD2
size: -
DNA: TGTGCCAGCAGCCTACCGGGACTAGCGGGGGGTGGAGATACGCAGTATTTT
CDR3: CASSLPGLAGGGDTQYF

V: TRBV29-1
J: TRBJ2-3
D: TRBD2
size: once
DNA: TGCAGCGCTTTGACTAGCGGAAGCACAGATACGCAGTATTTT
CDR3: CSALTSGSTDTQYF

V: TRBV28
J: TRBJ2-7
D: TRBD2
size: -
DNA: TGTGCCAGCAGTCCCCCCCGAGCGGGGGTCGACGAGCAGTACTTC
CDR3: CASSPPRAGVDEQYF

V: TRBV28
J: TRBJ1-2
D: TRBD1
size: once
DNA: TGTGCCAGCAGCAACGGGACAGTCGATGGCTACACCTTC
CDR3: CASSNGTVDGYTF

V: TRBV30
J: TRBJ1-5
D: TRBD1
size: -
DNA: TGTGCCTGGAGTTGGACAGGGGAACAGCCCCAGCATTTT
CDR3: CAWSWTGEQPQHF

V: TRBV28
J: TRBJ2-7
D: TRBD2
size: once
DNA: TGTGCCAGCAAAACCGGGACTATAATTTACGAGCAGTACTTC
CDR3: CASKTGTIIYEQYF

V: TRBV5-1
J: TRBJ2-7
D: -
size: -
DNA: TGCGCCAGCAGCTTGGGGGCCCTCTACGAGCAGTACTTC
CDR3: CASSLGALYEQYF

V: TRBV7-9
J: TRBJ1-1
D: -
size: once
DNA: TGTGCCAGCAGCTTAAGATTGGGGCAGGCCACTGAAGCTTTCTTT
CDR3: CASSLRLGQATEAFF

V: TRBV14
J: TRBJ2-7
D: -
size: -
DNA: TGTGCCAGCAGCCAGCAACAGGGCGGCGAGCAGTACTTC
CDR3: CASSQQQGGEQYF

V: TRBV2
J: TRBJ2-1
D: TRBD2
size: -
DNA: TGTGCCAGCAGTGAAATGTCTAGCGGGAGAAATGAGCAGTTCTTC
CDR3: CASSEMSSGRNEQFF

V: TRBV6-4
J: TRBJ1-2
D: TRBD1
size: -
DNA: TGTGCCAGCAGTGAGGGGACAGGGGGCTGGTATGGCTACACCTTC
CDR3: CASSEGTGGWYGYTF

V: TRBV27
J: TRBJ1-6
D: TRBD1
size: -
DNA: TGTGCCAGCAGTCCCGACAGGGGGCAGGAAAATAATTCACCCCTCCACTTT
CDR3: CASSPDRGQENNSPLHF

V: TRBV4-1
J: TRBJ1-2
D: -
size: -
DNA: TGCGCCAGCAGCCAAGGAGAGGACTATGGCTACACCTTC
CDR3: CASSQGEDYGYTF

V: TRBV19
J: TRBJ2-7
D: -
size: -
DNA: TGTGCCAGTAGTATAGATCCCGCCCGACAGGCGGCACCCTACGAGCAGTACTTC
CDR3: CASSIDPARQAAPYEQYF

V: TRBV7-6
J: TRBJ2-7
D: TRBD1
size: -
DNA: TGTGCCAGCAGCCCCATGCAGCCGGGACAGGTAGTCTTAAACGAGCAGTACTTC
CDR3: CASSPMQPGQVVLNEQYF

V: TRBV4-3
J: TRBJ1-2
D: -
size: -
DNA: TGCGCCAGCAGCCAAGCAAAAGTTTTCGGAGGGAAAACCAACTATGGCTACACCTTC
CDR3: CASSQAKVFGGKTNYGYTF

V: TRBV27
J: TRBJ1-2
D: TRBD1
size: -
DNA: TGTGCCAGCAGTTCCTGGGACAGAAACTATGGCTACACCTTC
CDR3: CASSSWDRNYGYTF

V: TRBV11-3
J: TRBJ2-7
D: TRBD1
size: -
DNA: TGTGCCAGCAGCTTAGAGACAGGGTCCTACGAGCAGTACTTC
CDR3: CASSLETGSYEQYF

V: TRBV30
J: TRBJ2-5
D: TRBD1
size: -
DNA: TGTGCCTGGAGTTCACACCCCGGGACAGGGAGGGAGACCCAGTACTTC
CDR3: CAWSSHPGTGRETQYF

V: TRBV29-1
J: TRBJ1-1
D: -
size: -
DNA: TGCAGCGTTGGATTGGTCAGGGGAGCTTTCTTT
CDR3: CSVGLVRGAFF

V: TRBV27
J: TRBJ2-7
D: TRBD1
size: -
DNA: TGTGCCAGCAGGGCCGTGACAGGGAACCCCTCCTACGAGCAGTACTTC
CDR3: CASRAVTGNPSYEQYF

V: TRBV7-6
J: TRBJ2-7
D: -
size: -
DNA: TGTGCCAGCAGCTTAGACGGGAACTACGAGCAGTACTTC
CDR3: CASSLDGNYEQYF

V: TRBV29-1
J: TRBJ1-1
D: TRBD1
size: -
DNA: TGCAGCGTTATAGTTCACAGGGGGCTCGCTTTCTTT
CDR3: CSVIVHRGLAFF

V: TRBV27
J: TRBJ2-5
D: -
size: -
DNA: TGTGCCAGCAGTTTATACAGGTCCGGGGAGACCCAGTACTTC
CDR3: CASSLYRSGETQYF

V: TRBV19
J: TRBJ1-5
D: -
size: -
DNA: TGTGCCACTTCATTTGGGCAGGAAAAAGGTAATCAGCCCCAGCATTTT
CDR3: CATSFGQEKGNQPQHF

V: TRBV5-1
J: TRBJ1-6
D: -
size: -
DNA: TGCGCCAGCAGCTCCTTGAGGAGGCTTAATTCACCCCTCCACTTT
CDR3: CASSSLRRLNSPLHF

V: TRBV7-9
J: TRBJ1-1
D: -
size: once
DNA: TGTGCCAGCAGCCTATCCGGACAAGACACTGAAGCTTTCTTT
CDR3: CASSLSGQDTEAFF

V: TRBV19
J: TRBJ2-7
D: TRBD2
size: -
DNA: TGTGCCAGTAGTACGTTAGCGGGTGCTACCTACGAGCAGTACTTC
CDR3: CASSTLAGATYEQYF

V: TRBV6-5
J: TRBJ1-1
D: TRBD1
size: -
DNA: TGTGCCAGCAGCGGGACAGGACGGGCCTTAAGGGCTTTCTTT
CDR3: CASSGTGRALRAFF

V: TRBV5-4
J: TRBJ2-7
D: -
size: few
DNA: TGTGCCAGCAGCGCACAGGGCGGGTACGAGCAGTACTTC
CDR3: CASSAQGGYEQYF

V: TRBV10-2
J: TRBJ2-1
D: -
size: -
DNA: TGCGCCAGCGACTTAGATGGACCCGCCGGGACCTACAATGAGCAGTTCTTC
CDR3: CASDLDGPAGTYNEQFF

V: TRBV4-2
J: TRBJ2-1
D: TRBD2
size: -
DNA: TGTGCCAGCAGCCAATCCCTAGCGGGAAACAATGAGCAGTTCTTC
CDR3: CASSQSLAGNNEQFF

V: TRBV20-1
J: TRBJ2-7
D: -
size: -
DNA: TGCAGTGCTAGTCTTAACGAGCAGTACTTC
CDR3: CSASLNEQYF

V: TRBV11-2
J: TRBJ2-3
D: -
size: -
DNA: TGTGCCAGCAGCTGGGGGGACAGTGGGATGGATACGCAGTATTTT
CDR3: CASSWGDSGMDTQYF

V: TRBV4-3
J: TRBJ1-2
D: TRBD1
size: -
DNA: TGCGCCAGCAGCCAACGGACAGGGGGCAGCTATGGCTACACCTTC
CDR3: CASSQRTGGSYGYTF

V: TRBV7-2
J: TRBJ2-7
D: TRBD2
size: -
DNA: TGTGCCAGCAGCTTAGCGGGACTAGCGGATCGTCCCTACGAGCAGTACTTC
CDR3: CASSLAGLADRPYEQYF

V: TRBV6-5
J: TRBJ2-7
D: TRBD1
size: once
DNA: TGTGCCAGCAGGGACAGGGGACCGTACGAGCAGTACTTC
CDR3: CASRDRGPYEQYF